A selection of T cell receptor beta chains follows, all from one sample in a study of T cell responses to AZD1222 COVID-19 vaccine. The protocol was immunoSEQ multiplex PCR, while the TCRdb copy is restricted to in-frame clones and leaves out a portion. The data contain around 160,000 clones, approximately 90% of them singletons. The material was peripheral blood, obtained on day 0 of AZD1222 vaccination. These receptors all come from an adult in good health. The CDR3 runs from the conserved cysteine through the conserved F or W. The D gene is left open where the match is weak. The size entry is marked missing in some rows and otherwise reads once, few, many or a size class.

clone_size: NA; v_call: TRBV19; d_call: NA; j_call: TRBJ1-2; cdr3_nt: TGTGCCAGTAGCTCGGGACGCTATGGCTACACCTTC; cdr3_aa: CASSSGRYGYTF
clone_size: NA; v_call: TRBV6-5; d_call: NA; j_call: TRBJ1-1; cdr3_nt: TGTGCCAGCAGTTATACGGGGCTGAACACTGAAGCTTTCTTT; cdr3_aa: CASSYTGLNTEAFF
clone_size: NA; v_call: TRBV5-1; d_call: TRBD2; j_call: TRBJ2-7; cdr3_nt: TGCGCCAGCAGCTTGGCCAGGACTAGCGGGGCCTATTACGAGCAGTACTTC; cdr3_aa: CASSLARTSGAYYEQYF
clone_size: once; v_call: TRBV7-3; d_call: NA; j_call: TRBJ2-3; cdr3_nt: TGTGCCAGCAGCTTAGTTCCCTTTAGCACAGATACGCAGTATTTT; cdr3_aa: CASSLVPFSTDTQYF
clone_size: NA; v_call: TRBV20-1; d_call: TRBD2; j_call: TRBJ2-3; cdr3_nt: TGCAGTGCTAGTGGGTCTAGCGGCTACACAGATACGCAGTATTTT; cdr3_aa: CSASGSSGYTDTQYF
clone_size: NA; v_call: TRBV29-1; d_call: NA; j_call: TRBJ2-1; cdr3_nt: TGCAGCGTTAGAATGACTGAGCAGTTCTTC; cdr3_aa: CSVRMTEQFF
clone_size: NA; v_call: TRBV9; d_call: TRBD2; j_call: TRBJ2-7; cdr3_nt: TGTGCCAGCAGCGTAGGCGTAGCGGGAGGCTCCTACGAGCAGTACTTC; cdr3_aa: CASSVGVAGGSYEQYF
clone_size: few; v_call: TRBV4-1; d_call: TRBD1; j_call: TRBJ2-7; cdr3_nt: TGCGCCAGCAGCCCGACAGGGCTCTACGAGCAGTACTTC; cdr3_aa: CASSPTGLYEQYF
clone_size: NA; v_call: TRBV9; d_call: TRBD1; j_call: TRBJ1-2; cdr3_nt: TGTGCCAGCAGCGCCTTCGGGACAGGCCCCGACTATGGCTACACCTTC; cdr3_aa: CASSAFGTGPDYGYTF
clone_size: NA; v_call: TRBV18; d_call: NA; j_call: TRBJ2-5; cdr3_nt: TGTGCCAGCTCACCACCGTCTTCGCGGCGAGAGACCCAGTACTTC; cdr3_aa: CASSPPSSRRETQYF
clone_size: NA; v_call: TRBV4-2; d_call: NA; j_call: TRBJ1-5; cdr3_nt: TGTGCCAGCAGCCAAGACAGTAATCAGCCCCAGCATTTT; cdr3_aa: CASSQDSNQPQHF
clone_size: NA; v_call: TRBV9; d_call: NA; j_call: TRBJ2-7; cdr3_nt: TGTGCCAGCAGCGCCTCAAACCCGGGACCCCAGGGCTACGAGCAGTACTTC; cdr3_aa: CASSASNPGPQGYEQYF
clone_size: NA; v_call: TRBV4-3; d_call: TRBD1; j_call: TRBJ2-2; cdr3_nt: TGCGCCAGCAGCTATAGGACAGGGGGCGCCGGGGAGCTGTTTTTT; cdr3_aa: CASSYRTGGAGELFF
clone_size: once; v_call: TRBV27; d_call: NA; j_call: TRBJ1-6; cdr3_nt: TGTGCCAGCAGTGGGACTGGCCCTAATTCACCCCTCCACTTT; cdr3_aa: CASSGTGPNSPLHF
clone_size: NA; v_call: TRBV9; d_call: TRBD2; j_call: TRBJ2-5; cdr3_nt: TGTGCCAGCAGCTCCGGACTAGCGGGCGTAGGAGGGACCCAGTACTTC; cdr3_aa: CASSSGLAGVGGTQYF
clone_size: NA; v_call: TRBV11-2; d_call: TRBD2; j_call: TRBJ2-1; cdr3_nt: TGTGCCAGCAGCCCCCGAGAGGGTAGCGGGAGTTATGAGCAGTTCTTC; cdr3_aa: CASSPREGSGSYEQFF
clone_size: once; v_call: TRBV27; d_call: NA; j_call: TRBJ1-6; cdr3_nt: TGTGCCAGCAGTTTATCGTCAGGGGTAACTTCACCCCTCCACTTT; cdr3_aa: CASSLSSGVTSPLHF
clone_size: NA; v_call: TRBV4-3; d_call: NA; j_call: TRBJ1-1; cdr3_nt: TGCGCCAGCAGCCAAGTAGACGGATTGAACACTGAAGCTTTCTTT; cdr3_aa: CASSQVDGLNTEAFF
clone_size: NA; v_call: TRBV7-2; d_call: NA; j_call: TRBJ2-7; cdr3_nt: TGTGCCAGCAGCTCCCTCCTGCTCCCCTCGTTGGCCTACGAGCAGTACTTC; cdr3_aa: CASSSLLLPSLAYEQYF
clone_size: few; v_call: TRBV15; d_call: NA; j_call: TRBJ2-1; cdr3_nt: TGTGCCACCAGCATGGGGCAGGAGGGGGGGAATGAGCAGTTCTTC; cdr3_aa: CATSMGQEGGNEQFF
clone_size: NA; v_call: TRBV7-9; d_call: NA; j_call: TRBJ2-7; cdr3_nt: TGTGCCAGCAGCCCTAGTAGGTTGGGTGGCCACGAGCAGTACTTC; cdr3_aa: CASSPSRLGGHEQYF
clone_size: NA; v_call: TRBV3-1/TRBV3-2; d_call: NA; j_call: TRBJ1-1; cdr3_nt: TGTGCCAGCAGCCAGTCCGGGACAAGTAGGAGTGAAGCTTTCTTT; cdr3_aa: CASSQSGTSRSEAFF
clone_size: NA; v_call: TRBV18; d_call: NA; j_call: TRBJ2-1; cdr3_nt: TGTGCCAGCTCGGATGAAACGGGGGAGCAGTTCTTC; cdr3_aa: CASSDETGEQFF
clone_size: NA; v_call: TRBV3-1/TRBV3-2; d_call: NA; j_call: TRBJ1-3; cdr3_nt: TGTGCCAGCAGCCAACAGGGCGGCACCATATATTTT; cdr3_aa: CASSQQGGTIYF
clone_size: NA; v_call: TRBV2; d_call: NA; j_call: TRBJ1-3; cdr3_nt: TGTGCCAGCAGTGAAGGGGGCCAGGTCATTGGAAACACCATATATTTT; cdr3_aa: CASSEGGQVIGNTIYF